This T cell receptor beta chain stems from a study of technical replicates of blood from a few donors. The CDR3 is 16 amino acids. Germline CDR1 SGDLS, CDR2 YYNGEE. The V end lost 0 bases, the J end lost 0 bases, and 13 bases lay between the germline ends. The method was immunoSEQ multiplex PCR; TCRdb's version includes in-frame clones alone and lacks a portion of them. The sample records approximately 75,000 clones, over 75% being singletons. The chain is built from TRBV9 and TRBJ2-7, with D perhaps matching TRBD2 (6 bases). The sequence was collected from a human donor in good health. Some clones in this sample may be carry-over from other donors' samples. Sequenced sample: PBMCs. The CDR3 DNA reads as TGTGCCAGCAGCGTAGGTGGGGACTCGAGCTCCTACGAGCAGTACTTC. Translating it yields CASSVGGDSSSYEQYF.